This paragraph reports one T cell receptor (beta chain). The antigen is undetermined. The sample originates from a study of shared clonotypes between healthy human individuals. Broader study findings: Sequencing depth was expected to influence donor clonotype sharing.

Germline V gives CDR1 MGHRA, CDR2 YSYEKL. V trimming: 4 bases; J trimming: 11 bases; junction bases outside the gene matches: 14. The CDR3 spans 15 residues. Libraries were prepared by immunoSEQ multiplex PCR; TCRdb keeps only in-frame clonotypes and omits some of them. The sample includes around 500,000 clones, roughly 78% of them seen just once. The source of this sequence is a woman between 35 and 50 years old in good health. Some clones in this sample may be carry-over from other donors' samples. The chain uses TRBV4-1 and TRBJ2-1, with 7 bases aligning to TRBD1. The sequenced sample was PBMCs. DNA of the CDR3: TGCGCCAGCAGCCTACACCGGGACAGCACAATGAAGCAGTTCTTC. Translation: CASSLHRDSTMKQFF.